This TCR beta chain derives from a study of blood T cell repertoires in COVID-19. Study as a whole: Italy, Spain and the United States were the sources of the convalescent and acute COVID-19 samples. T cells, B-cell-depleted T cells, or PBMCs provided the cDNA or gDNA that served as material.

In the original analysis: Nucleated cell counts were estimated from reference gene primer amplification. Assay: immunoSEQ multiplex PCR; the TCRdb copy retains only in-frame clones and omits some. That table furnishes V, J and clone size, whereas the DNA furnished D and trimming. The sample comprises approximately 450,000 clones, around 89% of which are singletons, and about 4.5% rests with the top ten. The CDR3 is 14 residues long. The V and J ends lost 4 bases and 6 bases respectively, with 13 bases between them. Per germline, CDR1 KGHSH and CDR2 LQKENI. The chain couples TRBV18 to TRBJ1-5; no clear D gene. This TCR came from a woman in her thirties with acute or convalescent COVID-19. Sequencing used peripheral blood. The CDR3 protein is CASSQTGAGQPQHF. CDR3 DNA: TGTGCCAGCTCACAGACGGGCGCGGGTCAGCCCCAGCATTTT. The full variable domain, with the rest looked up from reference TRBV18 and TRBJ1-5, is NAGVMQNPRHLVRRRGQEARLRCSPMKGHSHVYWYRQLPEEGLKFMVYLQKENIIDESGMPKERFSAEFPKEGPSILRIQQVVRGDSAAYFCASSQTGAGQPQHFGDGTRLSIL.